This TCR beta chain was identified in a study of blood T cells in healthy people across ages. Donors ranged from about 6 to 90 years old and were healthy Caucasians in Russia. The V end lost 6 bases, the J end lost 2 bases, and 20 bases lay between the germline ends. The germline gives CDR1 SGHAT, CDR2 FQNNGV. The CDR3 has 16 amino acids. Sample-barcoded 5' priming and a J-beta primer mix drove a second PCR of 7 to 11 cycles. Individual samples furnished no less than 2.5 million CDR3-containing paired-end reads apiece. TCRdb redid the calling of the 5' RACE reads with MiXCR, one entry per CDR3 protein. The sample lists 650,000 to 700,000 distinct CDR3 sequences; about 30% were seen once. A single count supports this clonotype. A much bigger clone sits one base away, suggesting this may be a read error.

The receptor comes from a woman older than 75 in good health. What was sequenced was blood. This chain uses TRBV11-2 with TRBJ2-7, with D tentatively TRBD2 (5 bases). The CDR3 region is CASSRLFTRSAYEQYF. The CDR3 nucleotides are TGTGCCAGCAGTCGACTATTCACAAGGTCTGCCTACGAGCAGTACTTC.